This T cell receptor beta chain is drawn from a study of cytomegalovirus exposure and HLA in healthy donors. Study results and caveats: In a later analysis, the majority of CMV-associated beta chains seemingly showed HLA restriction. Earlier analysis yielded a pattern in which most TCR beta V segments were productive about 90% or about 30% of the time.

J gave up 4 bases and V 4 bases, and 4 bases lay outside the gene matches. Germline-derived CDR1 and CDR2 are SGHRS and YFSETQ. The CDR3 runs 14 residues. Remarks on this clone: What it binds is not known.

The PCR contained 60 Vbeta and 13 Jbeta primers. Assay: immunoSEQ multiplex PCR; the TCRdb copy retains only in-frame clones and omits some. The sample table includes about 100,000 clones. The TCR sequence derives from a man aged 45-65 years in good health and CMV-seronegative. The rearrangement links TRBV5-1 to TRBJ1-4, with 7 bases lining up with TRBD1. Material for sequencing was PBMCs. The CDR3 coding sequence is TGCGCCAGCAGCCCGGGACAGCTTAATGAAAAACTGTTTTTT. This gives the protein CASSPGQLNEKLFF. Full variable domain (missing parts from reference TRBV5-1 and TRBJ1-4): KAGVTQTPRYLIKTRGQQVTLSCSPISGHRSVSWYQQTPGQGLQFLFEYFSETQRNKGNFPGRFSGRQFSNSRSEMNVSTLELGDSALYLCASSPGQLNEKLFFGSGTQLSVL.